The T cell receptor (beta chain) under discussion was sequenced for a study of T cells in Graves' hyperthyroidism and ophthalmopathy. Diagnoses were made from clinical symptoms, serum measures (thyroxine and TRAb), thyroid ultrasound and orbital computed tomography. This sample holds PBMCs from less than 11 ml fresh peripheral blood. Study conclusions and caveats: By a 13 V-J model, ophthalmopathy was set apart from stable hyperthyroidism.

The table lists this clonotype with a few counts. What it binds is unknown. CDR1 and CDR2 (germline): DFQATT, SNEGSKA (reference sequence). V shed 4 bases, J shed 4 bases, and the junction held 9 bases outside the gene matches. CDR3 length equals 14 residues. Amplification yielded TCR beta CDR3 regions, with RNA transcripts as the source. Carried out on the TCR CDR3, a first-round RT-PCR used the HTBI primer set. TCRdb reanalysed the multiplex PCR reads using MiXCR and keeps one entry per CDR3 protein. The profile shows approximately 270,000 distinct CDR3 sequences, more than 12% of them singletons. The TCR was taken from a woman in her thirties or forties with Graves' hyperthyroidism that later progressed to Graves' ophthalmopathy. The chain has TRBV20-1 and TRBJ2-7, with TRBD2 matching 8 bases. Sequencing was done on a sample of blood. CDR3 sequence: CSAKHGTSPYEQYF. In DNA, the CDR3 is TGCAGTGCTAAGCACGGGACTAGTCCTTACGAGCAGTACTTC.